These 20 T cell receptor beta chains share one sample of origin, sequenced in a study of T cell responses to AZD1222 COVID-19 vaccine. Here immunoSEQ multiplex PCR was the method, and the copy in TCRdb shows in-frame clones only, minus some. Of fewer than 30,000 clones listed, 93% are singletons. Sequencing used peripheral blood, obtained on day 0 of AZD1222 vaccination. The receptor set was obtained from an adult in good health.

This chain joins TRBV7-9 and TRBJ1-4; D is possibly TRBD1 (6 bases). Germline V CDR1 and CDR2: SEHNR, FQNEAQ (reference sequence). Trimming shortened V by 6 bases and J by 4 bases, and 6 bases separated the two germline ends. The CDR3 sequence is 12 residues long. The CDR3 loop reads CASRQGNEKLFF. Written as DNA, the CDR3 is TGTGCCAGCAGACAGGGTAATGAAAAACTGTTTTTT.

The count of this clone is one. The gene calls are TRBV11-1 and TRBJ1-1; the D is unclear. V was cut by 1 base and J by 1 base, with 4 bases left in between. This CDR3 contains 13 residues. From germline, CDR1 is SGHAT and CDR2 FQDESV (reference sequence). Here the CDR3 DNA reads TGTGCCAGCAGCTTAGAGGAGAACACTGAAGCTTTCTTT. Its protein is CASSLEENTEAFF. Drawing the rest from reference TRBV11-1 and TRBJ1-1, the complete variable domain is EAEVAQSPRYKITEKSQAVAFWCDPISGHATLYWYRQILGQGPELLVQFQDESVVDDSQLPKDRFSAERLKGVDSTLKIQPAELGDSAMYLCASSLEENTEAFFGQGTRLTVV.

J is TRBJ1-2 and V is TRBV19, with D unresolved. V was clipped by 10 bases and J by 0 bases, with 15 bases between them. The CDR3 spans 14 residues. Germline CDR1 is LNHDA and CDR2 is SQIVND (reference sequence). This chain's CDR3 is CAISTRGTNYGYTF. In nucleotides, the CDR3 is TGTGCCATCTCTACGCGAGGAACTAACTATGGCTACACCTTC.

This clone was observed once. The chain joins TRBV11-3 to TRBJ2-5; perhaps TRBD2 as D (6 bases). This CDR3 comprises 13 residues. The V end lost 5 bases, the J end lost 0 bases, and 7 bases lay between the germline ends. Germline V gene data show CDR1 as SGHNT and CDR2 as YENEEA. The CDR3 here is CASSRDYQETQYF. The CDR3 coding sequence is TGTGCCAGCAGCCGGGACTACCAAGAGACCCAGTACTTC. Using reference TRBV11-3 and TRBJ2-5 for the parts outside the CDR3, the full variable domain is EAGVVQSPRYKIIEKKQPVAFWCNPISGHNTLYWYLQNLGQGPELLIRYENEEAVDDSQLPKDRFSAERLKGVDSTLKIQPAELGDSAVYLCASSRDYQETQYFGPGTRLLVL.

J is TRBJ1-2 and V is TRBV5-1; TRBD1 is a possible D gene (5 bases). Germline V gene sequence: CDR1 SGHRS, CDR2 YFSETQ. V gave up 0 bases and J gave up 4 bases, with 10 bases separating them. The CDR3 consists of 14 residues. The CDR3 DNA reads TGCGCCAGCAGCTTGGGAGGGGCCTTCTATGGCTACACCTTC. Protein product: CASSLGGAFYGYTF.

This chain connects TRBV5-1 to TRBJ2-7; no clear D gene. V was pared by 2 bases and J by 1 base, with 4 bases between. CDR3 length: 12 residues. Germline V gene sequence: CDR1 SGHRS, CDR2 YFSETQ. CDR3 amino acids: CASSFDSYEQYF. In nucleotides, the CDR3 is TGCGCCAGCAGCTTCGATTCCTACGAGCAGTACTTC.

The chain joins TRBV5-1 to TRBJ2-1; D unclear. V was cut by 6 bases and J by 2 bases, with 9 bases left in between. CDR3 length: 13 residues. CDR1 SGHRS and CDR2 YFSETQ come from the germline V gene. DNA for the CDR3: TGCGCCAGCAACCCAGACGCCTACAATGAGCAGTTCTTC. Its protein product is CASNPDAYNEQFF.

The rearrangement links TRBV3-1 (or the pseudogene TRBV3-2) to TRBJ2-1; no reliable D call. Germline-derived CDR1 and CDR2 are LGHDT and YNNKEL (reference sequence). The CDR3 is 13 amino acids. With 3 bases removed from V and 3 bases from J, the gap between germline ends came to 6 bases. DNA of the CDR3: TGTGCCAGCAGCCATTCCGACTACAATGAGCAGTTCTTC. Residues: CASSHSDYNEQFF.

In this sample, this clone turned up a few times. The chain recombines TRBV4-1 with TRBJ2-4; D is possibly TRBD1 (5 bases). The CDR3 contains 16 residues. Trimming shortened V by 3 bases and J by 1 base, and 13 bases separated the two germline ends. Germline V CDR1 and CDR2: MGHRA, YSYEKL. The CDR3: CASSHRAGLAKNIQYF. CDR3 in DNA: TGCGCCAGCAGCCATCGCGCAGGGTTGGCCAAAAACATTCAGTACTTC.

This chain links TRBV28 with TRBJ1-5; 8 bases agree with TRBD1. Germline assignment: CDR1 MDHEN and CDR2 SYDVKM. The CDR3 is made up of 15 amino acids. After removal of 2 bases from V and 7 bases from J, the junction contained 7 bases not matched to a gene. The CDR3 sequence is CASSLPGTGGQPQHF. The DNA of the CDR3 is TGTGCCAGCAGTTTACCCGGGACAGGAGGCCAGCCCCAGCATTTT. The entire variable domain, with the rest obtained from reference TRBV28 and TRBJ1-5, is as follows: DVKVTQSSRYLVKRTGEKVFLECVQDMDHENMFWYRQDPGLGLRLIYFSYDVKMKEKGDIPEGYSVSREKKERFSLILESASTNQTSMYLCASSLPGTGGQPQHFGDGTRLSIL.

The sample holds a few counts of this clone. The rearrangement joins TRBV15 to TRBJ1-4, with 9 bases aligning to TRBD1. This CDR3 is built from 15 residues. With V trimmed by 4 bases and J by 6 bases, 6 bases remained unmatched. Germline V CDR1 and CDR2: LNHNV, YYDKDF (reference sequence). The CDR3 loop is CATSKDRGEYEKLFF. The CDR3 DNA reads TGTGCCACCAGCAAGGACAGGGGCGAATATGAAAAACTGTTTTTT.

CDR3 residues: CASSLGQLREDTQYF. The DNA for the CDR3 is TGTGCCAGCAGCTTAGGTCAACTCCGAGAGGATACGCAGTATTTT. This chain links TRBV7-9 with TRBJ2-3; the D is unclear. V was shortened by 1 base and J by 6 bases, with 14 bases between the two germline ends. There are 15 residues in the CDR3. Germline CDR1 reads SEHNR; CDR2 reads FQNEAQ (reference sequence).

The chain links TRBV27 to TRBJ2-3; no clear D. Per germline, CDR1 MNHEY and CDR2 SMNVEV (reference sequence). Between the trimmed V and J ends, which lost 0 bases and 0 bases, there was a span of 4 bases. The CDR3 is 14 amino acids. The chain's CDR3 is CASSLSRSTDTQYF. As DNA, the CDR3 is TGTGCCAGCAGTTTATCTAGGAGCACAGATACGCAGTATTTT.

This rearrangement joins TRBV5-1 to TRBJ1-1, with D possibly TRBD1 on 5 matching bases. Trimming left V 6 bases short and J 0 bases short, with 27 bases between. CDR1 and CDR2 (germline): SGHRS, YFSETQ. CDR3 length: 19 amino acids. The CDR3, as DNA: TGCGCCAGCAACGAGGTTACGGGGGAAGTTACCGGGATGAACACTGAAGCTTTCTTT. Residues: CASNEVTGEVTGMNTEAFF.

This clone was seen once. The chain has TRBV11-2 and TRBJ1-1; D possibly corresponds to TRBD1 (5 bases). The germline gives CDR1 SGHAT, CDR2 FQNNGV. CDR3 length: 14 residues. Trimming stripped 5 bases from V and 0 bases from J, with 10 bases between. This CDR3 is CASSPPGLNTEAFF. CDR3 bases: TGTGCCAGCAGCCCCCCAGGGTTGAACACTGAAGCTTTCTTT.

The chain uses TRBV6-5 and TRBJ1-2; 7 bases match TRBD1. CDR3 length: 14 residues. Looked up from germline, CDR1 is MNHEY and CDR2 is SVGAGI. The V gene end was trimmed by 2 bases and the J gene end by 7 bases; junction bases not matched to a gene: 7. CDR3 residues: CASSYRDSSGGYTF. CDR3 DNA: TGTGCCAGCAGTTACCGGGACAGTAGTGGTGGCTACACCTTC.

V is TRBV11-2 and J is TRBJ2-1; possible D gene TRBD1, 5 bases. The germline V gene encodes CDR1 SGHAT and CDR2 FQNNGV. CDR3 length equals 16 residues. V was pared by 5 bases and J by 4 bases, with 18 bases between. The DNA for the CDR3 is TGTGCCAGCAGCCAGCCTGTTTGGACACCATACAATGAGCAGTTCTTC. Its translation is CASSQPVWTPYNEQFF.

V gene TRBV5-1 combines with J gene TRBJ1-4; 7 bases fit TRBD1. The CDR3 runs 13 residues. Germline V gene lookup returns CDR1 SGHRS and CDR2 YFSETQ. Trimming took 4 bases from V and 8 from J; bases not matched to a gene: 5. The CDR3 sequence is CASSAGTVEKLFF. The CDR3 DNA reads TGCGCCAGCAGCGCCGGGACAGTCGAAAAACTGTTTTTT.

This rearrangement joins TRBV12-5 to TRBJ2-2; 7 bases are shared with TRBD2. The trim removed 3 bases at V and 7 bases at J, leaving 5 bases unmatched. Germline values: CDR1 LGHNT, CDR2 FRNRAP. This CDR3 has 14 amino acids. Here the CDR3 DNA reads TGTGCTAGTGGTTTCGGACTAGTCGGCGGGGAGCTGTTTTTT. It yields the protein CASGFGLVGGELFF.

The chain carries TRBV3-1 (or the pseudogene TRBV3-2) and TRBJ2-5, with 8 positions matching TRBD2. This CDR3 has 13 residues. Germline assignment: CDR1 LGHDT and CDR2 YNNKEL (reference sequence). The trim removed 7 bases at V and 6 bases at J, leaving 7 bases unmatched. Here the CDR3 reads CASTDSGVQTQYF. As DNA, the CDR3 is TGTGCCAGCACGGATAGCGGGGTCCAGACCCAGTACTTC.